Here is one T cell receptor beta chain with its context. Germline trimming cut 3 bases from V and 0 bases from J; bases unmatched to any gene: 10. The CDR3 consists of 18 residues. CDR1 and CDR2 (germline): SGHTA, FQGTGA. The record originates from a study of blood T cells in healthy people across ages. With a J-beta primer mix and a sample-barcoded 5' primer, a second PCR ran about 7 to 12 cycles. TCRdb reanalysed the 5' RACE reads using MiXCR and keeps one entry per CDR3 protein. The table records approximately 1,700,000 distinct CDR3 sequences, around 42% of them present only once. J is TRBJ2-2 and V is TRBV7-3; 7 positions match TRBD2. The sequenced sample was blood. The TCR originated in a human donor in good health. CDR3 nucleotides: TGTGCCAGCAGCTTTACAGTCCGGGCGGGGGCGAACACCGGGGAGCTGTTTTTT. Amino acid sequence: CASSFTVRAGANTGELFF. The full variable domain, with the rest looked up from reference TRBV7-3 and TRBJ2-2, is GAGVSQTPSNKVTEKGKYVELRCDPISGHTALYWYRQSLGQGPEFLIYFQGTGAADDSGLPNDRFFAVRPEGSVSTLKIQRTERGDSAVYLCASSFTVRAGANTGELFFGEGSRLTVL.